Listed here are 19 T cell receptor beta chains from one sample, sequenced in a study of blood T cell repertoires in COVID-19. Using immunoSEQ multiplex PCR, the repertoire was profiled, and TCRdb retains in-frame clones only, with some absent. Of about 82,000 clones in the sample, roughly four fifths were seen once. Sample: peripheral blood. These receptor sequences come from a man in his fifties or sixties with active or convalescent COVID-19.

CDR3 in DNA: TGTGCCAGCAGCAAAGACTGGGATACGCAGTATTTT. Encoded protein: CASSKDWDTQYF. The chain joins TRBV9 to TRBJ2-3; D unresolved. The CDR3 loop spans 12 amino acids. The V end was cut by 4 bases, the J end by 6 bases, with 9 bases between. Germline V lookup: CDR1 SGDLS, CDR2 YYNGEE.

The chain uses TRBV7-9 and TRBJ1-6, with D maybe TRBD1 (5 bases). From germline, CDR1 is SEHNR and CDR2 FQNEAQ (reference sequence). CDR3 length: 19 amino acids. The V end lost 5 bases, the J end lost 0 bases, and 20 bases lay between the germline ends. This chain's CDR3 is CASSPGAMGGSSYNSPLHF. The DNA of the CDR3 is TGTGCCAGCAGCCCTGGGGCTATGGGGGGGAGCTCCTATAATTCACCCCTCCACTTT. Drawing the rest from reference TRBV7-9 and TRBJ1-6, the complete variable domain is DTGVSQNPRHKITKRGQNVTFRCDPISEHNRLYWYRQTLGQGPEFLTYFQNEAQLEKSRLLSDRFSAERPKGSFSTLEIQRTEQGDSAMYLCASSPGAMGGSSYNSPLHFGNGTRLTVT.

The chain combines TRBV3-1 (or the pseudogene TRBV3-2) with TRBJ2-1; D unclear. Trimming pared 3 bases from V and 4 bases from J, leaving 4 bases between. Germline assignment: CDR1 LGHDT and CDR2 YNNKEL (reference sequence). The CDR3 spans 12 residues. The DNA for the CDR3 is TGTGCCAGCAGCCACTTATACAATGAGCAGTTCTTC. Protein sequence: CASSHLYNEQFF.

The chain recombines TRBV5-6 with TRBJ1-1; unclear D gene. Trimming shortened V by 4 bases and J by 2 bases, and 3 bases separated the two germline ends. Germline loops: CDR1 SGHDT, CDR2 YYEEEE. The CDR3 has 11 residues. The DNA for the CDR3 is TGTGCCAGCAGCCTTAACACTGAAGCTTTCTTT. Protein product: CASSLNTEAFF.

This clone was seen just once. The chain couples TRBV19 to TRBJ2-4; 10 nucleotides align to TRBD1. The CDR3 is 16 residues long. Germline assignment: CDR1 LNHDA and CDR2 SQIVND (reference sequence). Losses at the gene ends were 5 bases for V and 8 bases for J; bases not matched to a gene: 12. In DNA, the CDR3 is TGTGCCAGTAGTCCCCCCCCCGGGACAGGGGTTGACATTCAGTACTTC. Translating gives CASSPPPGTGVDIQYF.

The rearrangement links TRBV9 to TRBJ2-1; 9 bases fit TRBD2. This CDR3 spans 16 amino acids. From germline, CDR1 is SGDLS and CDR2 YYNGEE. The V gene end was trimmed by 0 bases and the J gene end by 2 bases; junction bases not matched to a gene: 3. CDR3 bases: TGTGCCAGCAGCGTAGATGCGGGGGGGACCTACAATGAGCAGTTCTTC. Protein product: CASSVDAGGTYNEQFF.

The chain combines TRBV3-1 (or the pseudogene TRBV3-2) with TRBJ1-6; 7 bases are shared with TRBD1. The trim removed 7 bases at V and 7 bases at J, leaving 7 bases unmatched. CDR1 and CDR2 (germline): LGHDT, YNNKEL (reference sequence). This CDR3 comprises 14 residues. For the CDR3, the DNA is TGTGCCAGCACCGCAGGGGGGCGGAATTCACCCCTCCACTTT. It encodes CASTAGGRNSPLHF.

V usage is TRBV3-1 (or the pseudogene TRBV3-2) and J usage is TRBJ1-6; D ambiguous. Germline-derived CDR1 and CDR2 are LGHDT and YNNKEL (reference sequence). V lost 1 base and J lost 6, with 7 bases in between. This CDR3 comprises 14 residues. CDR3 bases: TGTGCCAGCAGCCAAGCTTCGAGTAATTCACCCCTCCACTTT. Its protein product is CASSQASSNSPLHF.

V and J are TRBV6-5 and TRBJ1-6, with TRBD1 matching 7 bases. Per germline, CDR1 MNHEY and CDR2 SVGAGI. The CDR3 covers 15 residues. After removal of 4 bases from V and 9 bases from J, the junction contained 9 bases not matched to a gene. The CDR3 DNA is TGTGCCAGCAGTTTACGGGACAGTTTCTCTTCACCCCTCCACTTT. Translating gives CASSLRDSFSSPLHF.

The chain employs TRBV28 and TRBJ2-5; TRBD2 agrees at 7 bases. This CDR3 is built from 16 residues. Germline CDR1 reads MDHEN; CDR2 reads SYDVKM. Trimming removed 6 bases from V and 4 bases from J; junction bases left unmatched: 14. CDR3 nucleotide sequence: TGTGCCAGCAGCCCCGAGTCGTGGGGGGGAGGAGAGACCCAGTACTTC. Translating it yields CASSPESWGGGETQYF.

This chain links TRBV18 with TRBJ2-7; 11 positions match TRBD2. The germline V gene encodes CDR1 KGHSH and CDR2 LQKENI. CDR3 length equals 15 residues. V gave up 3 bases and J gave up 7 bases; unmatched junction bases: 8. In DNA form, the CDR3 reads TGTGCCAGCTCACCTTATAGCGGGGGGGCCAGTGAGCAGTACTTC. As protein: CASSPYSGGASEQYF.

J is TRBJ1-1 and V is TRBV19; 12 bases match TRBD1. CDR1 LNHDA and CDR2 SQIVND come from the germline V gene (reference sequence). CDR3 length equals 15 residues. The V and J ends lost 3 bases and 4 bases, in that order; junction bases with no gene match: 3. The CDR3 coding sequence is TGTGCCAGTAGTATGGGGACAGGGGGCCTCACTGAAGCTTTCTTT. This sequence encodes CASSMGTGGLTEAFF.

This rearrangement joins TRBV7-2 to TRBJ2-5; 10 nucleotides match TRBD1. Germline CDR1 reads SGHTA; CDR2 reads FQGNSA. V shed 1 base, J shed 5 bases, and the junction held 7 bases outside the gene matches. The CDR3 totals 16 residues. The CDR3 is CASSLVSGQGGETQYF. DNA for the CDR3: TGTGCCAGCAGCTTAGTATCCGGACAGGGGGGGGAGACCCAGTACTTC.

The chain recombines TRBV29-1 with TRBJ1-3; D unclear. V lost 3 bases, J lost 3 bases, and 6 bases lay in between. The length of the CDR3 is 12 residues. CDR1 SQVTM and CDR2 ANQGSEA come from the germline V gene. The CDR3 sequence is CSVESFGNTIYF. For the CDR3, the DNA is TGCAGCGTTGAGTCGTTTGGAAACACCATATATTTT. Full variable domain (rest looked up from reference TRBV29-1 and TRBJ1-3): SAVISQKPSRDICQRGTSLTIQCQVDSQVTMMFWYRQQPGQSLTLIATANQGSEATYESGFVIDKFPISRPNLTFSTLTVSNMSPEDSSIYLCSVESFGNTIYFGEGSWLTVV.

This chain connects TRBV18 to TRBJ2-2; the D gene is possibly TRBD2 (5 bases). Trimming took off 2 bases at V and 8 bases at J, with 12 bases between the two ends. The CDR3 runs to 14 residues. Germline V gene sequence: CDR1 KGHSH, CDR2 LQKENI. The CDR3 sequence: CASSPSREGGELFF. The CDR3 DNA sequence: TGTGCCAGCTCACCATCTCGGGAAGGAGGGGAGCTGTTTTTT.

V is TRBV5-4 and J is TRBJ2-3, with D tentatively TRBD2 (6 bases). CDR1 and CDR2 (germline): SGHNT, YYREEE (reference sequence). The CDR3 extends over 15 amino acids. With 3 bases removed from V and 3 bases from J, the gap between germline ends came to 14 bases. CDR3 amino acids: CASSSGLPRTDTQYF. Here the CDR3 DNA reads TGTGCCAGCAGCTCGGGACTGCCTAGAACAGATACGCAGTATTTT.

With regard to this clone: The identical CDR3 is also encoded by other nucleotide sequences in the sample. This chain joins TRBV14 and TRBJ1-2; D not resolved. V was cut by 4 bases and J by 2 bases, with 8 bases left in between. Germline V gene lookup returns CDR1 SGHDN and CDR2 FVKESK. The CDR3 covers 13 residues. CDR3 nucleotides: TGTGCCAGCAGCCCAGCAGGAAACTATGGCTACACCTTC. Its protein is CASSPAGNYGYTF.

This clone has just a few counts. The CDR3 DNA reads as TGTGCCAGCTCACCCCAGGGAGGTCAAGAGACCCAGTACTTC. This encodes CASSPQGGQETQYF. The chain recombines TRBV18 with TRBJ2-5, with D perhaps matching TRBD2 (6 bases). The germline V and J ends were trimmed by 3 bases and 2 bases, with 10 bases remaining between them. In germline, CDR1 is KGHSH, CDR2 LQKENI. The CDR3 totals 14 residues.

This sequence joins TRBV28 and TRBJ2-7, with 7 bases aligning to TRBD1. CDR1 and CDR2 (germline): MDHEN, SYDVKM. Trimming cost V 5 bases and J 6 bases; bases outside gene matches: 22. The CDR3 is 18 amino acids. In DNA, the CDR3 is TGTGCCAGCAGTAAAGGACAGGTGTTCGGCGCGTGGATGGGCGAGCAGTACGTC. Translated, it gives CASSKGQVFGAWMGEQYV.